These 30 T cell receptor beta chains share one sample of origin, sequenced in a study of response to subunit inactivated influenza vaccine. TCRdb recomputed calls from the RT-PCR reads with MiXCR, one row per CDR3 protein. The repertoire holds 290,000 or so distinct CDR3 sequences, with roughly 22% as singletons. Sequenced material: PBMCs from blood, taken about 20 months after vaccination. These receptors all stem from a man between 50 and 70 years old who received an inactivated influenza vaccine.

This clonotype appeared a few times. The genes are TRBV19 and TRBJ2-7, with D possibly TRBD1 on 7 matching bases. CDR1 and CDR2 from the germline V gene are LNHDA and SQIVND (reference sequence). The CDR3 has 14 residues. V dropped 5 bases and J dropped 0 bases, with 11 bases sitting between them. For the CDR3, the DNA is TGTGCCAGTAGTCCCAGGGGGGACTCCTACGAGCAGTACTTC. Encoded protein: CASSPRGDSYEQYF.

This clonotype was seen more than once but under ten times. The rearrangement joins TRBV20-1 to TRBJ2-3; D is unclear. This CDR3 is 11 amino acids long. V lost 2 bases and J 7 bases, leaving 7 bases between the germline ends. Per the germline V gene, CDR1 is DFQATT and CDR2 is SNEGSKA (reference sequence). CDR3: CSARPPNTQYF. CDR3 bases: TGCAGTGCTAGACCCCCAAATACGCAGTATTTT.

This clonotype has just a few counts. This rearrangement joins TRBV4-1 to TRBJ1-5, with no clear D. V lost 1 base, J lost 6 bases, and 13 bases lay in between. Per germline, CDR1 MGHRA and CDR2 YSYEKL. The CDR3 totals 15 residues. As DNA, the CDR3 is TGCGCCAGCAGCCAAGTGGAGGTTGCAGGTCAGCCCCAGCATTTT. This encodes CASSQVEVAGQPQHF.

The chain carries TRBV29-1 and TRBJ1-1; 7 positions match TRBD1. Germline CDR1 reads SQVTM; CDR2 reads ANQGSEA. The CDR3 has 13 amino acids. With V trimmed by 6 bases and J by 1 base, 5 bases remained unmatched. The CDR3: CSVARDRNTEAFF. The CDR3 DNA reads TGCAGCGTAGCCCGGGACAGGAACACTGAAGCTTTCTTT.

This rearrangement joins TRBV6-1 to TRBJ1-5; D possibly corresponds to TRBD1 (6 bases). CDR1 is MNHNS, CDR2 SASEGT, per germline. Between the trimmed V and J ends, which lost 1 base and 6 bases, there was a span of 16 bases. There are 16 residues in the CDR3. The CDR3 sequence: CASSEETPDRGQPQHF. The CDR3 DNA follows: TGTGCCAGCAGTGAAGAGACCCCGGACAGAGGTCAGCCCCAGCATTTT.

The rearrangement links TRBV15 to TRBJ2-3; 9 bases are shared with TRBD2. The CDR3 extends over 15 amino acids. After removal of 3 bases from V and 9 bases from J, the junction contained 10 bases not matched to a gene. Per germline, CDR1 LNHNV and CDR2 YYDKDF (reference sequence). CDR3 sequence reads: CATSRLGGRAVTQYF. As DNA, the CDR3 is TGTGCCACCAGCAGGCTTGGCGGGAGGGCGGTCACGCAGTATTTT. Drawing the rest from reference TRBV15 and TRBJ2-3, the complete variable domain is DAMVIQNPRYQVTQFGKPVTLSCSQTLNHNVMYWYQQKSSQAPKLLFHYYDKDFNNEADTPDNFQSRRPNTSFCFLDIRSPGLGDTAMYLCATSRLGGRAVTQYFGPGTRLTVL.

The chain has TRBV5-1 and TRBJ2-1; TRBD1 or TRBD2 may be the D gene (5 bases each). V was shortened by 0 bases and J by 7 bases, with 14 bases between the two germline ends. Germline V gene data show CDR1 as SGHRS and CDR2 as YFSETQ. CDR3 length equals 15 residues. The CDR3: CASSLALSGTNEQFF. The CDR3 nucleotides read TGCGCCAGCAGCTTGGCTCTCTCGGGGACGAATGAGCAGTTCTTC.

This clonotype was recorded at least ten times. CDR3 protein: CSAGWSGMADTQYF. In nucleotides, the CDR3 is TGCAGCGCCGGGTGGAGCGGGATGGCAGATACGCAGTATTTT. The chain joins TRBV29-1 to TRBJ2-3; 7 nucleotides agree with TRBD2. CDR3 size: 14 residues. Germline CDR1 reads SQVTM; CDR2 reads ANQGSEA. V was clipped by 7 bases and J by 4 bases; unmatched bases: 11.

V gene TRBV2 combines with J gene TRBJ2-7, with TRBD2 identical over 11 bases. Per germline, CDR1 SNHLY and CDR2 FYNNEI. Trimming took 5 bases from V and 6 from J; bases not matched to a gene: 3. The CDR3 sequence is 13 residues long. The CDR3 DNA is TGTGCCAGCAGTTTTAGCGGGAGGGGCGAGCAGTACTTC. It specifies CASSFSGRGEQYF.

A few counts support this clonotype. The chain combines TRBV12-2 with TRBJ1-2; TRBD1 is the table's D call and was not checked against the DNA. TRBV12-2 is reported as a pseudogene. The CDR3 totals 15 residues. The CDR3 protein is CASRLGRARRHGYTF. CDR3 sequence (DNA): TGTGCAAGTCGCTTGGGACGGGCTCGACGACATGGCTACACCTTC.

This clonotype came up a few times. This chain uses TRBV6-6 with TRBJ2-7; 8 positions agree with TRBD1. Germline-derived CDR1 and CDR2 are MNHNY and SVGAGI (reference sequence). The V and J ends lost 5 bases and 2 bases, in that order; junction bases with no gene match: 2. The CDR3 runs 13 residues. CDR3 loop: CASSKDRAYEQYF. The CDR3 DNA follows: TGTGCCAGCAGTAAGGACAGGGCCTACGAGCAGTACTTC.

This chain uses TRBV12-3 or TRBV12-4 with TRBJ2-7; D unresolved. This CDR3 contains 14 residues. Trimming removed 8 bases from V and 5 bases from J, with 19 bases in between. DNA of the CDR3: TGTGCCAGCGGGATACGGAAGGGTCGCCACGAGCAGTACTTC. Protein sequence: CASGIRKGRHEQYF.

Ten or more counts support this clonotype. V usage is TRBV6-1 and J usage is TRBJ1-4, with D maybe TRBD1 (6 bases). CDR1 is MNHNS and CDR2 is SASEGT in the germline V gene. The CDR3 totals 14 residues. Trimming removed 6 bases at V and 15 bases at J, with 23 bases between. Here the CDR3 DNA reads TGTGCCAGCAGCCCGACAGGCCCTAATTCGAGGGTGTTTTTT. Its translation: CASSPTGPNSRVFF.

The chain recombines TRBV6-2 or TRBV6-3 with TRBJ2-7; 12 positions agree with TRBD2. Germline V gene data show CDR1 as MNHEY and CDR2 as SVGEGT. CDR3 length equals 15 residues. Trimming cost V 5 bases and J 3 bases; bases outside gene matches: 5. CDR3 in DNA: TGTGCCAGCAGTGGGACTAGCGGGCAACTCTACGAGCAGTACTTC. It translates to CASSGTSGQLYEQYF.

The J gene is TRBJ2-5, the V gene TRBV6-2 or TRBV6-3; TRBD1 matches at 10 bases. The CDR3 is made up of 18 amino acids. V lost 4 bases to trimming and J lost 2 bases; unmatched junction nucleotides: 13. In germline, CDR1 is MNHEY, CDR2 SVGEGT. CDR3 in amino acids: CASSFNRDRGNLQETQYF. Here the CDR3 DNA reads TGTGCCAGCAGTTTCAACCGGGACAGGGGTAACCTTCAAGAGACCCAGTACTTC.

The chain employs TRBV28 and TRBJ2-7; D not certain. This CDR3 comprises 11 residues. Germline CDR1 and CDR2: MDHEN and SYDVKM. With 5 bases removed from V and 4 bases from J, the gap between germline ends came to 6 bases. CDR3 bases: TGTGCCAGCAGTCCAATGTACGAGCAGTACTTC. This encodes CASSPMYEQYF.

The chain joins TRBV2 to TRBJ1-4, with a possible D match to TRBD1 (5 bases). Germline CDR1 and CDR2: SNHLY and FYNNEI. The germline V and J ends were trimmed by 6 bases and 8 bases, with 13 bases remaining between them. The CDR3 sequence is 13 residues long. The CDR3, as DNA: TGTGCCAGCAGGAGGGGCACGGAAGAAAAACTGTTTTTT. Encoded protein: CASRRGTEEKLFF.

V and J are TRBV3-1 and TRBJ1-1, with a possible D match to TRBD1 (5 bases). V lost 3 bases to trimming and J lost 1 base, with 12 bases between them. The germline V gene encodes CDR1 LGHDT and CDR2 YNNKEL (reference sequence). The CDR3 has 15 residues. CDR3 protein: CASSHGDRTNTEAFF. The CDR3 region has the DNA TGTGCCAGCAGCCATGGTGACAGAACGAACACTGAAGCTTTCTTT.

This clonotype was seen ten or more times. V gene TRBV12-3 or TRBV12-4 combines with J gene TRBJ1-1; D unresolved. The CDR3 sequence is 14 residues long. V shed 3 bases and J shed 0 bases, with 8 bases lying between them. The DNA of the CDR3 is TGTGCCAGCAGTTTCGCCGGAATGAACACTGAAGCTTTCTTT. This sequence encodes CASSFAGMNTEAFF.

In this sample, this clonotype turned up a few times. The rearrangement uses TRBV9 and TRBJ2-1; 9 bases align to TRBD2. The CDR3 is 15 amino acids. The V gene's germline CDR1 is SGDLS and CDR2 YYNGEE. With V trimmed by 1 base and J by 5 bases, 4 bases remained unmatched. CDR3 loop: CASSVSGLAHNEQFF. The CDR3 bases are TGTGCCAGCAGCGTATCAGGACTAGCGCACAATGAGCAGTTCTTC. The whole variable domain, remainder taken from reference TRBV9 and TRBJ2-1, is DSGVTQTPKHLITATGQRVTLRCSPRSGDLSVYWYQQSLDQGLQFLIQYYNGEERAKGNILERFSAQQFPDLHSELNLSSLELGDSALYFCASSVSGLAHNEQFFGPGTRLTVL.

This clonotype has only a few counts. DNA for the CDR3: TGTGCCAGCAGCCCATCAGGGGATACAGGCTATGGCTACACCTTC. It yields the protein CASSPSGDTGYGYTF. This chain connects TRBV11-2 to TRBJ1-2, with a possible D match to TRBD1 (6 bases). This CDR3 spans 15 amino acids. CDR1 SGHAT and CDR2 FQNNGV come from the germline V gene. V lost 5 bases, J lost 4 bases, and 17 bases lay in between.

CDR3 loop: CASSQTVGTNYGYTF. CDR3 bases: TGCGCCAGCAGCCAGACAGTGGGGACTAACTATGGCTACACCTTC. The rearrangement links TRBV4-3 to TRBJ1-2; tentatively, D is TRBD1 (5 bases). V was trimmed by 3 bases and J by 0 bases, leaving 11 bases between them. Germline CDR1 LGHNA, CDR2 YSLEER. The CDR3 covers 15 residues.

The V gene is TRBV28, the J gene TRBJ1-6; D not certain. The CDR3 is 13 amino acids. With 8 bases removed from V and 6 bases from J, the gap between germline ends came to 11 bases. The germline CDR1 and CDR2 sequences are MDHEN and SYDVKM. CDR3 nucleotide sequence: TGTGCCAGCGGGCCCCGTCCTAATTCACCCCTCCACTTT. The encoded protein is CASGPRPNSPLHF.

The chain couples TRBV12-3 or TRBV12-4 to TRBJ2-7, with no clear D. CDR3 length: 14 amino acids. V lost 6 bases, J lost 4 bases, and 16 bases lay in between. CDR3 protein: CASSHQTLEYEQYF. DNA of the CDR3: TGTGCCAGCAGCCATCAGACCCTCGAATACGAGCAGTACTTC.

This clonotype was picked up a small number of times. V gene TRBV28 combines with J gene TRBJ1-1; D call uncertain. Germline lookup yields CDR1 MDHEN and CDR2 SYDVKM. This CDR3 has 14 residues. Trimming left V 6 bases short and J 6 bases short, with 17 bases between. The DNA for the CDR3 is TGTGCCAGCAGCAATGGAAAAGCGCCGTCTGAAGCTTTCTTT. As protein: CASSNGKAPSEAFF.

As concerns this clonotype: A much larger clone lies one base from this, so it may be a read error. The rearrangement joins TRBV7-9 to TRBJ1-2; tentative D call: TRBD1 (5 bases). Germline values: CDR1 SEHNR, CDR2 FQNEAQ (reference sequence). This CDR3 is built from 13 residues. Trimming took off 3 bases at V and 9 bases at J, with 14 bases between the two ends. The CDR3 here is CASSFDSGYRYTF. The CDR3 coding sequence is TGTGCCAGCAGCTTCGACAGTGGGTATCGCTACACCTTC.

This clonotype was detected only a few times. This chain joins TRBV5-6 and TRBJ1-1; TRBD1 agrees at 7 bases. Germline CDR1 is SGHDT and CDR2 is YYEEEE. The CDR3 is 14 residues long. Losses at the gene ends were 4 bases for V and 1 base for J; bases not matched to a gene: 4. The CDR3: CASSTDRQNTEAFF. Here the CDR3 DNA reads TGTGCCAGCAGCACGGACAGGCAGAACACTGAAGCTTTCTTT.

The chain couples TRBV28 to TRBJ1-5; D may be TRBD1 (6 bases). V lost 6 bases, J lost 10 bases, and 13 bases lay in between. This CDR3 has 12 amino acids. Germline V lookup: CDR1 MDHEN, CDR2 SYDVKM. This CDR3 is CASRTDRSPQHF. DNA of the CDR3: TGTGCCAGCAGAACAGACAGGTCACCCCAGCATTTT.

This clonotype was picked up a small number of times. This rearrangement joins TRBV12-3 or TRBV12-4 to TRBJ1-5, with D perhaps TRBD1 (6 bases). The V gene lost 3 bases and the J gene lost 5 bases, with 8 bases spanning the gap. The CDR3 contains 13 residues. CDR3 sequence: CASSLGAHQPQHF. The CDR3 DNA is TGTGCCAGCAGTTTGGGGGCCCATCAGCCCCAGCATTTT.

The V and J genes are TRBV6-2 or TRBV6-3 and TRBJ2-3; D perhaps matches TRBD1 (5 bases). Deletions cut 2 bases from V and 2 bases from J, with 11 bases between. The CDR3 spans 15 residues. The germline gives CDR1 MNHEY, CDR2 SVGEGT. CDR3 nucleotides: TGTGCCAGCAGTTACCCCGACAGCCACACAGATACGCAGTATTTT. It codes for CASSYPDSHTDTQYF.